This TCR beta chain emerged from a study of PD-1 blockade in classical Hodgkin lymphoma. Relapse after autologous stem cell transplantation occurred in every patient, and brentuximab vedotin exposure varied. Classification of best responses gave complete response, partial response or progressive disease. V was clipped by 3 bases and J by 6 bases; unmatched bases: 15. The CDR3 extends over 17 amino acids. The V gene's germline CDR1 is SGDLS and CDR2 YYNGEE. Some clones are missing from TCRdb's copy, which holds only in-frame ones; the method was immunoSEQ multiplex PCR. Here the sample spans roughly 40,000 clones, over 55% being singletons.

The chain is built from TRBV9 and TRBJ2-1; TRBD2 matches at 7 bases. The clonotype originates from a human donor with classical Hodgkin lymphoma. The sample in question was peripheral blood mononuclear cells (PBMCs), obtained at baseline. The CDR3 spells CASSAMRAGRGSNEQFF. CDR3 coding DNA: TGTGCCAGCAGCGCCATGAGGGCGGGGAGGGGCTCCAATGAGCAGTTCTTC.